This TCR beta chain was found in a study of cytomegalovirus exposure and HLA in healthy donors. Overall study results and limits: Follow-up analysis seemed to connect common viral pathogens with several of the most significant clusters identified. TCR beta sequences numbering around 15,000 were associated with HLA alleles at 0.05 false discovery rate in a later analysis.

This CDR3 is built from 15 residues. From germline, CDR1 is SGHRS and CDR2 YFSETQ. The V gene end was trimmed by 2 bases and the J gene end by 5 bases; junction bases not matched to a gene: 8. 60 Vbeta and 13 Jbeta primers were used in PCR. This table comes from immunoSEQ multiplex PCR, and its TCRdb copy is limited to in-frame clones, with some not included. Altogether more than 95,000 clones are present, around 60% being singletons, with the ten largest covering roughly 3.2%. This clone has just a few counts. Antigen unknown. The sequenced sample was PBMCs. The V call is TRBV5-1, the J call TRBJ2-5, with 8 bases lining up with TRBD1. This sequence was found in a man aged 60 to 75 in good health and CMV-seronegative. The CDR3 DNA follows: TGCGCCAGCAGCTTTAGTCAGGGGGCGGGTGAGACCCAGTACTTC. It encodes CASSFSQGAGETQYF.